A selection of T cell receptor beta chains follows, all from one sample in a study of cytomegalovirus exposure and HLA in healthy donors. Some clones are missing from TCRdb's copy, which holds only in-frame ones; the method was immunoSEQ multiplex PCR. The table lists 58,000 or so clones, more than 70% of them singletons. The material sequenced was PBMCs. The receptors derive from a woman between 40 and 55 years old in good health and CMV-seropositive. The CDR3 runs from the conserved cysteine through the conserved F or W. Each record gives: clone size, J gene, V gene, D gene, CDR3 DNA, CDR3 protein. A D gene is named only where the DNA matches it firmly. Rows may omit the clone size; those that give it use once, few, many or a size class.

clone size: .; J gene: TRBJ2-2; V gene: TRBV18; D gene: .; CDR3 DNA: TGTGCCAGCTCTGACGACTACAACTCACTCACCGGGGAGCTGTTTTTT; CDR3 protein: CASSDDYNSLTGELFF
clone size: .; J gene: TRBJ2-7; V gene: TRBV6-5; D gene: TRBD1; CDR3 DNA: TGTGCCAGCAGGACCGGGACAGGGTTTTCCTACGAGCAGTACTTC; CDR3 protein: CASRTGTGFSYEQYF
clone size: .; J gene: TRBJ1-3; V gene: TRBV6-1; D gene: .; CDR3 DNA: TGTGCCAGCAGTGAACTCAGGTCGGGAAACACCATATATTTT; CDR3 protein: CASSELRSGNTIYF
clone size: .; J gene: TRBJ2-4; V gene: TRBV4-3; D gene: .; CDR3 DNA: TGCGCCAGCAGCCAAGCTCGGGGCGGGACTCCTACCTTC; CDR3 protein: CASSQARGGTPTF
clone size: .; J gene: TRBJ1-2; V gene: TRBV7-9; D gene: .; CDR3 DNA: TGTGCCAGCAGCTTAGCTGAGGCGGGCTCCTATGGCTACACCTTC; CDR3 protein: CASSLAEAGSYGYTF
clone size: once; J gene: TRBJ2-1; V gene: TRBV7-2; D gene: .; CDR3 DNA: TGTGCCAGCAGCTTAGGGCGACTTTCCTCTCCCTACAATGAGCAGTTCTTC; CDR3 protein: CASSLGRLSSPYNEQFF
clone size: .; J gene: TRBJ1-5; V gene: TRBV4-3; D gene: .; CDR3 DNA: TGCGCCAGCAGCCAAGACAGGGGATTCAATCAGCCCCAGCATTTT; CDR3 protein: CASSQDRGFNQPQHF
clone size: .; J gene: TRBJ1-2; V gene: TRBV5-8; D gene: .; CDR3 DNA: TGTGCCAGCAGCTTACGGGGGACTTATGGCTACACCTTC; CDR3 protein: CASSLRGTYGYTF
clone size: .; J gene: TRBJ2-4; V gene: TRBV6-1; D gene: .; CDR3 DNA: TGTGCCAGCAGCGACAGGCGAGGAGACATTCAGTACTTC; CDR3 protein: CASSDRRGDIQYF
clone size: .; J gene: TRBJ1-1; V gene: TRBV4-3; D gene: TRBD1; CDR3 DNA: TGCGCCAGCAGCCAAGGGCACACAGGGGGCTCTGAAGCTTTCTTT; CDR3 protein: CASSQGHTGGSEAFF
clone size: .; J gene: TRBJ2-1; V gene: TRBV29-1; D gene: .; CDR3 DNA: TGCAGCGTTGAAGTGTGGCAGTACAATGAGCAGTTCTTC; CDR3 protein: CSVEVWQYNEQFF
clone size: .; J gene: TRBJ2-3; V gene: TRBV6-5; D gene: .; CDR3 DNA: TGTGCCAGCAGTTACGGGACTTTTACAGATACGCAGTATTTT; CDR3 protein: CASSYGTFTDTQYF
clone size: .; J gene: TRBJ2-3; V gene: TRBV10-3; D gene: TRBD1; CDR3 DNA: TGTGCCATCAGTGGGGAAGGACAGGGAGAAGATACGCAGTATTTT; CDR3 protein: CAISGEGQGEDTQYF
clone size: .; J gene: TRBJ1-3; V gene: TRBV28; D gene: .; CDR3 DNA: TGTGCCAGCACTCGACAGCTCTCTGGAAACACCATATATTTT; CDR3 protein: CASTRQLSGNTIYF
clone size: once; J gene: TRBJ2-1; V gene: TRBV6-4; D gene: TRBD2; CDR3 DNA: TGTGCCAGCAGCGGACTAGGGCTAGCGGGGGGAACCCCCTACAATGAGCAGTTCTTC; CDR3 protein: CASSGLGLAGGTPYNEQFF
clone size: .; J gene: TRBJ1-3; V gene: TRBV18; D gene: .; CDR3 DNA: TGTGCCAGCTCACCAAACAGCTCTGGAAACACCATATATTTT; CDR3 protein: CASSPNSSGNTIYF
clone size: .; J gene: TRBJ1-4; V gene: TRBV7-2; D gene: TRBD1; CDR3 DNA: TGTGCCAGCAGCTTAGCGAGGGGACAGGGGGTTAATGAAAAACTGTTTTTT; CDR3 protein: CASSLARGQGVNEKLFF
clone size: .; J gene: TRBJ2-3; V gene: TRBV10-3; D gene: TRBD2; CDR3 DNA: TGTGCCATCAGTGATCGGCTAGCGGGGAGCACAGATACGCAGTATTTT; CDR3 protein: CAISDRLAGSTDTQYF
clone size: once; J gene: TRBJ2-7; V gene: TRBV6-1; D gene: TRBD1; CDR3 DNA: TGTGCCAGCAGTGTGGACAGGGAGGCATTTGAGTTCTACGAGCAGTACTTC; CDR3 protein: CASSVDREAFEFYEQYF
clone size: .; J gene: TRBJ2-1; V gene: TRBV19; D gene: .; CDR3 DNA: TGTGCCAGTAGTATAGTTCTAGCGAGGGGTGAGCAGTTCTTC; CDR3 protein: CASSIVLARGEQFF